This TCR beta chain emerged from a study of Graves' ophthalmopathy and Graves' hyperthyroidism. Points from the study as a whole: With a specificity of around 76% and a sensitivity of just under 71%, the model predicted ophthalmopathy progression.

Looked up from germline, CDR1 is SGHRS and CDR2 is YFSETQ. Germline trimming cut 5 bases from V and 2 bases from J; bases unmatched to any gene: 7. This CDR3 spans 16 amino acids. Among the hyperthyroidism patients, all were newly diagnosed, aged 18 to 65, with under 2 months' duration. As the template, RNA transcripts were used to amplify TCR beta CDR3 regions. HTBI primers were employed in first-round RT-PCR, then a second-round multiplex PCR followed. MiXCR was run by TCRdb on the multiplex PCR reads, yielding one entry per CDR3 protein. Among about 620,000 distinct CDR3 sequences listed, 20% to 25% were seen once. This clonotype was detected many times. Its antigen is still unknown.

The V gene is TRBV5-1, the J gene TRBJ1-5, with 10 positions matching TRBD1. The clonotype comes from a woman aged 18-29 years with stable Graves' hyperthyroidism. Some clones in this sample may be carry-over from other donors' samples. Specimen: peripheral blood. Here the CDR3 reads CASRKGGTGGNQPQHF. The CDR3 DNA is TGCGCCAGCAGGAAGGGAGGGACAGGGGGCAATCAGCCCCAGCATTTT.